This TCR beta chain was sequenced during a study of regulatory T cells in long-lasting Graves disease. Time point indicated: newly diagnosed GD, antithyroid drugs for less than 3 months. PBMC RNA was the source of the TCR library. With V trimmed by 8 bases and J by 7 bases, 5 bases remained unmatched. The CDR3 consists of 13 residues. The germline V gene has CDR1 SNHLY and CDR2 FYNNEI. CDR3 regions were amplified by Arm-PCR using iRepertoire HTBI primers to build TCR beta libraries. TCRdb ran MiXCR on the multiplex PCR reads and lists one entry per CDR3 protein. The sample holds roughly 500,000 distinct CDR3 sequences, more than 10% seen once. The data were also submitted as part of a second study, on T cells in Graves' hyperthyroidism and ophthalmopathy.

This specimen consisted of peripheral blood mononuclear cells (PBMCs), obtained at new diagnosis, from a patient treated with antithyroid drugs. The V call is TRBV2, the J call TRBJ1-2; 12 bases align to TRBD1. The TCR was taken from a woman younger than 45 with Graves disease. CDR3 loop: CASRDRGLVGYTF. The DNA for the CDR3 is TGTGCCAGCCGGGACAGGGGGCTGGTTGGCTACACCTTC.